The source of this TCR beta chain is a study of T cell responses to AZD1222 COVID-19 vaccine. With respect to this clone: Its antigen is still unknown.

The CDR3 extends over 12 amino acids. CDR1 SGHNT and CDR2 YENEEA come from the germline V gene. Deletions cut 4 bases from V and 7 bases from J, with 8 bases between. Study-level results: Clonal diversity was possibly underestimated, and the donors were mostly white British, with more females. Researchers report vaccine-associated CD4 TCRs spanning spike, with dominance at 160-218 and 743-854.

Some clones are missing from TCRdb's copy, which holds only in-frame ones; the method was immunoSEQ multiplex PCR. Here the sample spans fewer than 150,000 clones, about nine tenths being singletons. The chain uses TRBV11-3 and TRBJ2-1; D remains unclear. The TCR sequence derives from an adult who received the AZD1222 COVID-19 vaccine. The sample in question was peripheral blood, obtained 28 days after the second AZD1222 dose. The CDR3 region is CASSSGWNEQFF. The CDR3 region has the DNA TGTGCCAGCAGCTCTGGCTGGAATGAGCAGTTCTTC. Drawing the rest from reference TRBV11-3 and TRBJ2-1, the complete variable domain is EAGVVQSPRYKIIEKKQPVAFWCNPISGHNTLYWYLQNLGQGPELLIRYENEEAVDDSQLPKDRFSAERLKGVDSTLKIQPAELGDSAVYLCASSSGWNEQFFGPGTRLTVL.